The 31 T cell receptor beta chains below all came from one sample that was sequenced in a study of blood T cell repertoires in COVID-19. Generated by immunoSEQ multiplex PCR, the TCRdb table keeps only in-frame clones and is missing some. In the table there are fewer than 400,000 clones, under 90% of which are singletons. Sequenced input: peripheral blood. These receptors all come from a young woman with COVID-19, enrolled during active disease.

This clone was detected only once. V is TRBV2 and J is TRBJ1-2; D gene uncertain. Per the germline V gene, CDR1 is SNHLY and CDR2 is FYNNEI. V was cut by 0 bases and J by 4 bases, with 6 bases left in between. The CDR3 is made up of 13 amino acids. CDR3 in DNA: TGTGCCAGCAGTGAAGCGGTCGGCTATGGCTACACCTTC. It encodes CASSEAVGYGYTF.

V usage is TRBV6-5 and J usage is TRBJ1-2; D may be TRBD1 (6 bases). The germline V gene encodes CDR1 MNHEY and CDR2 SVGAGI. This CDR3 has 14 residues. The V and J ends lost 6 bases and 6 bases respectively, with 17 bases between them. In nucleotides, the CDR3 is TGTGCCAGCAGCCTCAGGGGTAGCTCAAATGGCTACACCTTC. It codes for CASSLRGSSNGYTF.

The genes are TRBV28 and TRBJ1-3; 10 bases agree with TRBD1. The V gene end was trimmed by 8 bases and the J gene end by 5 bases; junction bases not matched to a gene: 12. The CDR3 contains 16 residues. Germline CDR1 reads MDHEN; CDR2 reads SYDVKM. Here the CDR3 DNA reads TGTGCCAGCGGGATACCCTGGACAGGGGGTAGAAACACCATATATTTT. Translated: CASGIPWTGGRNTIYF.

V gene TRBV19 combines with J gene TRBJ2-3; D unclear. The CDR3 runs to 16 residues. Per germline, CDR1 LNHDA and CDR2 SQIVND (reference sequence). V lost 2 bases, J lost 0 bases, and 12 bases lay in between. In nucleotides, the CDR3 is TGTGCCAGTAGTATAAGACCCGGGTATAGCACAGATACGCAGTATTTT. Its protein is CASSIRPGYSTDTQYF.

The V call is TRBV3-1 (or the pseudogene TRBV3-2), the J call TRBJ2-7, with no clear D. Trimming took off 1 base at V and 1 base at J, with 11 bases between the two ends. CDR1 LGHDT and CDR2 YNNKEL come from the germline V gene (reference sequence). This CDR3 is 15 amino acids long. The CDR3, as DNA: TGTGCCAGCAGCCAAGTAAACACCTTTTCCTACGAGCAGTACTTC. Its protein product is CASSQVNTFSYEQYF.

This sequence joins TRBV28 and TRBJ1-5; TRBD1 matches 8 bases. V trimming: 5 bases; J trimming: 0 bases; junction bases outside the gene matches: 6. The CDR3 sequence is 16 residues long. Germline loops: CDR1 MDHEN, CDR2 SYDVKM. CDR3 bases: TGTGCCAGCAGTACAGGGGGAGCATATAGCAATCAGCCCCAGCATTTT. Amino acid sequence: CASSTGGAYSNQPQHF.

This clone has a single count. Other nucleotide sequences in the sample specify the same CDR3. The V gene is TRBV9, the J gene TRBJ1-4, with TRBD1 matching over 7 bases. Looked up from germline, CDR1 is SGDLS and CDR2 is YYNGEE. Losses at the gene ends were 3 bases for V and 2 bases for J; bases not matched to a gene: 4. This CDR3 has 15 residues. CDR3: CASSATGATNEKLFF. The DNA for the CDR3 is TGTGCCAGCAGCGCCACAGGGGCGACTAATGAAAAACTGTTTTTT.

The chain joins TRBV2 to TRBJ1-2; 9 nucleotides agree with TRBD1. V dropped 7 bases and J dropped 4; count of bases not matched to a gene: 7. CDR1 and CDR2 from the germline V gene are SNHLY and FYNNEI. The length of the CDR3 is 14 residues. The CDR3 spells CASTATGGFYGYTF. As DNA, the CDR3 is TGTGCCAGCACCGCGACAGGGGGATTCTATGGCTACACCTTC.

This clone came up once. This chain links TRBV4-1 with TRBJ2-1; D perhaps matches TRBD2 (5 bases). Germline CDR1 is MGHRA and CDR2 is YSYEKL. The CDR3 extends over 17 amino acids. V lost 0 bases and J 4 bases, leaving 16 bases between the germline ends. The CDR3 spells CASSQEGATGNYNEQFF. The CDR3 DNA sequence: TGCGCCAGCAGCCAAGAAGGCGCCACGGGGAATTACAATGAGCAGTTCTTC.

The J gene is TRBJ2-7, the V gene TRBV5-4, with TRBD1 matching over 8 bases. The CDR3 is 15 amino acids. With V trimmed by 0 bases and J by 0 bases, 2 bases remained unmatched. Germline values: CDR1 SGHNT, CDR2 YYREEE (reference sequence). The CDR3 region has the DNA TGTGCCAGCAGCTTGGGGACAGGGCCCTCCTACGAGCAGTACTTC. Translating gives CASSLGTGPSYEQYF.

The J gene is TRBJ1-1, the V gene TRBV4-2; tentatively, D is TRBD1 (6 bases). Per germline, CDR1 LGHNA and CDR2 YNFKEQ. This CDR3 has 14 residues. V was clipped by 5 bases and J by 1 base, with 11 bases between them. DNA of the CDR3: TGTGCCAGCAGCATACAGGGTCAGAACACTGAAGCTTTCTTT. Translated: CASSIQGQNTEAFF.

The chain carries TRBV29-1 and TRBJ2-4; the match to TRBD1 covers 7 bases. CDR3 length: 13 amino acids. CDR1 is SQVTM, CDR2 ANQGSEA, per germline. V lost 1 base to trimming and J lost 6 bases; unmatched junction nucleotides: 3. For the CDR3, the DNA is TGCAGCGTTGAAGTCCAGGGGGTAAACATTCAGTACTTC. Translating it yields CSVEVQGVNIQYF.

This chain links TRBV5-5 with TRBJ1-2; 8 bases fit TRBD1. The CDR3 has 14 residues. The V and J ends lost 3 bases and 4 bases, in that order; junction bases with no gene match: 5. Germline-derived CDR1 and CDR2 are SGHKS and YYEKEE (reference sequence). In DNA, the CDR3 is TGTGCCAGCAGCTCACAGGGGGGGACCTATGGCTACACCTTC. Protein sequence: CASSSQGGTYGYTF.

The gene calls are TRBV11-2 and TRBJ2-2; TRBD1 might be the D (5 bases). Germline V gives CDR1 SGHAT, CDR2 FQNNGV. The CDR3 has 13 residues. The ends were cut back, 3 bases at V and 4 bases at J, with 6 bases in the middle. The CDR3, as DNA: TGTGCCAGCAGCTTTCAGGGCACCGGGGAGCTGTTTTTT. Its protein product is CASSFQGTGELFF.

The chain has TRBV6-2 or TRBV6-3 and TRBJ1-5; TRBD1 matches at 8 bases. The CDR3 covers 16 residues. The junction had 10 bases not matched to a gene; V was cut back by 0 bases and J by 9 bases. In germline, CDR1 is MNHEY, CDR2 SVGEGT. The CDR3 region has the DNA TGTGCCAGCAGTTACTCGGCAGGGACAGGTGGTCGGCCCCAGCATTTT. Translating it yields CASSYSAGTGGRPQHF.

The genes are TRBV5-1 and TRBJ1-1, with D perhaps TRBD1 (6 bases). Germline V gene data show CDR1 as SGHRS and CDR2 as YFSETQ. V lost 4 bases and J lost 7, with 14 bases in between. There are 13 residues in the CDR3. The CDR3 is CASSLNDRFEAFF. Here the CDR3 DNA reads TGCGCCAGCAGCCTAAATGACAGGTTTGAAGCTTTCTTT. The variable domain in full, completed from reference TRBV5-1 and TRBJ1-1, reads KAGVTQTPRYLIKTRGQQVTLSCSPISGHRSVSWYQQTPGQGLQFLFEYFSETQRNKGNFPGRFSGRQFSNSRSEMNVSTLELGDSALYLCASSLNDRFEAFFGQGTRLTVV.

The chain employs TRBV6-5 and TRBJ2-5, with 10 bases fitting TRBD1. The CDR3 consists of 14 residues. With V trimmed by 6 bases and J by 2 bases, 3 bases remained unmatched. Looked up from germline, CDR1 is MNHEY and CDR2 is SVGAGI. The chain's CDR3 is CASRKGQGQETQYF. Written as DNA, the CDR3 is TGTGCCAGCAGAAAGGGACAGGGGCAAGAGACCCAGTACTTC.

The rearrangement links TRBV7-2 to TRBJ2-5; 9 bases match TRBD2. After removal of 0 bases from V and 5 bases from J, the junction contained 1 base not matched to a gene. The CDR3 is 14 residues long. The germline CDR1 and CDR2 sequences are SGHTA and FQGNSA. The CDR3 DNA follows: TGTGCCAGCAGCTTAGCGCGGGGGGGCGAGACCCAGTACTTC. As protein: CASSLARGGETQYF.

This sequence joins TRBV6-5 and TRBJ1-1; a weak D match, TRBD1 (5 bases). Germline loops: CDR1 MNHEY, CDR2 SVGAGI. The V end was cut by 2 bases, the J end by 6 bases, with 13 bases between. The CDR3 is 14 residues long. The CDR3, as DNA: TGTGCCAGCAGTTACGTCCAGGGAATCGCTGAAGCTTTCTTT. Translated: CASSYVQGIAEAFF.

V and J are TRBV9 and TRBJ2-2, with 9 bases aligning to TRBD1. Germline CDR1 reads SGDLS; CDR2 reads YYNGEE. The CDR3 sequence is 14 residues long. After removal of 3 bases from V and 6 bases from J, the junction contained 3 bases not matched to a gene. The CDR3 DNA follows: TGTGCCAGCAGCGGCGGGACAGGGTCCGGGGAGCTGTTTTTT. Protein: CASSGGTGSGELFF. The entire variable domain, with the rest obtained from reference TRBV9 and TRBJ2-2, is as follows: DSGVTQTPKHLITATGQRVTLRCSPRSGDLSVYWYQQSLDQGLQFLIQYYNGEERAKGNILERFSAQQFPDLHSELNLSSLELGDSALYFCASSGGTGSGELFFGEGSRLTVL.

This chain links TRBV10-2 with TRBJ1-1; TRBD1 is a possible D gene (6 bases). CDR1 WSHSY and CDR2 SAAADI come from the germline V gene. V lost 9 bases, J lost 5 bases, and 13 bases lay in between. CDR3 size: 12 residues. The CDR3 DNA sequence: TGCGCCAGTACAGGGAGAGGTACTGAAGCTTTCTTT. Its protein is CASTGRGTEAFF.

This chain's CDR3 is CASSPKPTGGANYGYTF. The CDR3 DNA reads as TGTGCCAGCAGCCCTAAACCCACAGGGGGAGCTAACTATGGCTACACCTTC. The chain uses TRBV7-9 and TRBJ1-2, with 8 nucleotides matching TRBD1. V lost 5 bases to trimming and J lost 0 bases; unmatched junction nucleotides: 11. CDR3 length: 17 amino acids. Germline values: CDR1 SEHNR, CDR2 FQNEAQ (reference sequence).

This rearrangement joins TRBV24-1 to TRBJ2-3; 8 nucleotides line up with TRBD2. Trimming at V came to 5 bases and at J to 4 bases, leaving 13 bases not matched to a gene. CDR3 size: 17 residues. Germline CDR1 and CDR2: KGHDR and SFDVKD. CDR3 nucleotide sequence: TGTGCCACCAGTGGCGTGGTGGGGACTAGGGGATCAGATACGCAGTATTTT. This encodes CATSGVVGTRGSDTQYF.

The chain employs TRBV9 and TRBJ1-6, with 8 bases lining up with TRBD1. The junction had 11 bases not matched to a gene; V was cut back by 4 bases and J by 14 bases. The CDR3 loop spans 14 amino acids. Germline values: CDR1 SGDLS, CDR2 YYNGEE. This CDR3 reads CASSPRTGSGTLHF. The CDR3 DNA is TGTGCCAGCAGCCCACGGACAGGGTCGGGGACCCTCCACTTT.

The gene calls are TRBV5-6 and TRBJ1-6; tentatively, D is TRBD1 (5 bases). The CDR3 totals 12 residues. Germline loops: CDR1 SGHDT, CDR2 YYEEEE. Between the trimmed V and J ends, which lost 4 bases and 13 bases, there was a span of 12 bases. This CDR3 reads CASSGTLAPLHF. CDR3 bases: TGTGCCAGCAGCGGGACTCTCGCGCCCCTCCACTTT.

The CDR3 spells CASRVRQNGNSPLHF. CDR3 sequence (DNA): TGTGCCAGCAGAGTCCGACAGAATGGCAATTCACCCCTCCACTTT. V gene TRBV2 combines with J gene TRBJ1-6; D possibly corresponds to TRBD1 (5 bases). Trimming stripped 6 bases from V and 7 bases from J, with 16 bases between. CDR1 SNHLY and CDR2 FYNNEI come from the germline V gene. The CDR3 extends over 15 amino acids.

The chain combines TRBV12-3 or TRBV12-4 with TRBJ1-2; tentative D call: TRBD1 (6 bases). Trimming took 6 bases from V and 13 from J, leaving 21 bases between them. There are 13 residues in the CDR3. The CDR3 is CASSPGQLNLGTF. DNA of the CDR3: TGTGCCAGCAGCCCCGGACAGCTAAATCTAGGCACCTTC.

The chain has TRBV6-5 and TRBJ1-2, with a tentative D call TRBD1 (5 bases). V lost 0 bases and J lost 3, with 14 bases in between. The CDR3 contains 16 residues. Germline CDR1 reads MNHEY; CDR2 reads SVGAGI. CDR3 protein: CASSYSMATRDYGYTF. DNA for the CDR3: TGTGCCAGCAGTTACTCGATGGCAACCAGGGACTATGGCTACACCTTC.

This chain joins TRBV4-1 and TRBJ2-7; 8 bases are a match to TRBD2. There are 16 residues in the CDR3. V was pared by 0 bases and J by 5 bases, with 9 bases of the junction left unmatched. CDR1 MGHRA and CDR2 YSYEKL come from the germline V gene. CDR3 amino acids: CASSQDPSGGDNEQYV. CDR3 nucleotide sequence: TGCGCCAGCAGCCAAGATCCCAGCGGGGGTGACAACGAGCAGTACGTC.

V is TRBV2 and J is TRBJ1-6, with TRBD1 matching 8 bases. This CDR3 has 15 residues. Trimming removed 6 bases from V and 10 bases from J; junction bases left unmatched: 11. Germline V gene sequence: CDR1 SNHLY, CDR2 FYNNEI. Here the CDR3 reads CASRSSDRGNSPLHF. CDR3 nucleotides: TGTGCCAGCAGATCCTCTGACAGGGGAAACTCACCCCTCCACTTT.

V is TRBV7-3 and J is TRBJ1-4; 10 bases agree with TRBD1. The CDR3 has 16 residues. The V segment lost 4 bases and the J segment 6 bases; nucleotides outside the gene matches: 8. Germline V lookup: CDR1 SGHTA, CDR2 FQGTGA. DNA of the CDR3: TGTGCCAGCAGCTCGCCCCGGGACAGGGGACATGAAAAACTGTTTTTT. Protein product: CASSSPRDRGHEKLFF.